The 9 T cell receptor beta chains reported below all come from one sample, sequenced in a study of shared clonotypes between healthy human individuals. TCRdb's copy holds only in-frame clones and misses some; the assay was immunoSEQ multiplex PCR. This table holds hundreds of thousands of clones, around 72% found once. The sequenced sample was memory CD4+ T cells sorted from blood. Documented subset: CD45RA-negative fraction. These TCRs come from a woman under 40 in good health.

This clone was seen just once. V gene TRBV14 combines with J gene TRBJ2-5, with D perhaps matching TRBD2 (6 bases). The ends were cut back, 6 bases at V and 5 bases at J, with 13 bases in the middle. Germline lookup yields CDR1 SGHDN and CDR2 FVKESK. The CDR3 loop spans 13 amino acids. CDR3 nucleotide sequence: TGTGCCAGCAGTCGGGGGTTCTCGGAGACCCAGTACTTC. Amino acid sequence: CASSRGFSETQYF.

This clone was counted between two and nine times. The chain employs TRBV6-1 and TRBJ2-4; D unresolved. Germline CDR1 and CDR2: MNHNS and SASEGT. Trimming pared 1 base from V and 6 bases from J, leaving 1 base between. CDR3 length equals 11 residues. For the CDR3, the DNA is TGTGCCAGCAGTGAAGTAAACATTCAGTACTTC. Its translation is CASSEVNIQYF.

This clone was seen just once. The chain recombines TRBV6-5 with TRBJ2-7; D uncertain. The CDR3 length is 14 residues. Trimming cost V 2 bases and J 0 bases, with 8 bases left between them. CDR1 is MNHEY, CDR2 SVGAGI, per germline. CDR3 nucleotides: TGTGCCAGCAGTTACCGGATCAACTCCTACGAGCAGTACTTC. The encoded protein is CASSYRINSYEQYF.

The chain recombines TRBV5-5 with TRBJ2-7; D is perhaps TRBD1 (6 bases). The CDR3 sequence is 15 residues long. CDR1 is SGHKS, CDR2 YYEKEE, per germline (reference sequence). Between the trimmed V and J ends, which lost 0 bases and 4 bases, there was a span of 14 bases. The CDR3 sequence: CASSLGTDPLYEQYF. The DNA of the CDR3 is TGTGCCAGCAGCTTGGGGACAGATCCTCTTTACGAGCAGTACTTC. The full variable domain, rest sourced from reference TRBV5-5 and TRBJ2-7, is DAGVTQSPTHLIKTRGQQVTLRCSPISGHKSVSWYQQVLGQGPQFIFQYYEKEERGRGNFPDRFSARQFPNYSSELNVNALLLGDSALYLCASSLGTDPLYEQYFGPGTRLTVT.

This clone was seen only a few times. The gene calls are TRBV6-5 and TRBJ2-5, with D perhaps being TRBD1 or TRBD2 (5 bases each). Germline lookup yields CDR1 MNHEY and CDR2 SVGAGI. Trimming cost V 8 bases and J 1 base, with 17 bases left between them. The CDR3 totals 15 residues. The chain's CDR3 is CASATYGGIQETQYF. Here the CDR3 DNA reads TGTGCCAGCGCGACTTATGGGGGTATCCAAGAGACCCAGTACTTC.

J is TRBJ1-3 and V is TRBV6-5, with a possible D match to TRBD1 (5 bases). V lost 7 bases and J 0 bases, leaving 10 bases between the germline ends. Germline assignment: CDR1 MNHEY and CDR2 SVGAGI. The length of the CDR3 is 14 residues. The CDR3 nucleotides read TGTGCCAGCAAAACAGGTTTCTCTGGAAACACCATATATTTT. It translates to CASKTGFSGNTIYF.

On this clone: One junction end does not reproduce the germline sequence, and a read error may be involved. V is TRBV30 and J is TRBJ1-5, with 8 bases lining up with TRBD1. The CDR3 extends over 16 amino acids. Germline V gives CDR1 GTSNPN, CDR2 SVGIG (reference sequence). CDR3 sequence reads: CAWSPRQGISNQSQHF. The CDR3 bases are TGTGCCTGGAGTCCCCGACAGGGGATTAGCAATCAGTCCCAGCATTTT.

This clone has only a few counts. The J gene is TRBJ1-2, the V gene TRBV19; 7 nucleotides agree with TRBD1. Unmatched junction bases numbered 6, after V lost 2 bases and J lost 0 bases. CDR1 LNHDA and CDR2 SQIVND come from the germline V gene (reference sequence). The CDR3 consists of 16 residues. CDR3 in amino acids: CASSISWTGSNYGYTF. The CDR3 DNA sequence: TGTGCCAGTAGTATATCATGGACAGGCTCTAACTATGGCTACACCTTC.

The chain carries TRBV5-1 and TRBJ2-1; tentative D call: TRBD2 (5 bases). Germline CDR1 SGHRS, CDR2 YFSETQ. The V and J ends lost 4 bases and 3 bases respectively, with 14 bases between them. The CDR3 is 15 amino acids. The CDR3: CASSRDYPSYNEQFF. Written as DNA, the CDR3 is TGCGCCAGCAGCCGCGACTACCCCAGCTACAATGAGCAGTTCTTC.